The 23 T cell receptor beta chains below all came from one sample that was sequenced in a study of blood T cell repertoires in COVID-19. The protocol was immunoSEQ multiplex PCR, while the TCRdb copy is restricted to in-frame clones and leaves out a portion. The sample includes 150,000 to 200,000 clones, 65% to 90% of them seen just once. Sequencing was performed on peripheral blood. The receptors originated from a man in his 60s with acute or convalescent COVID-19.

This chain uses TRBV10-3 with TRBJ1-4, with TRBD1 as a possible D gene (5 bases). Germline V CDR1 and CDR2: ENHRY, SYGVKD. V lost 7 bases, J lost 3 bases, and 6 bases lay in between. The CDR3 contains 12 residues. CDR3 protein: CAIMGPNEKLFF. The CDR3 region has the DNA TGTGCCATCATGGGGCCTAATGAAAAACTGTTTTTT.

The V and J genes are TRBV10-3 and TRBJ1-1; D is perhaps TRBD1 (5 bases). The CDR3 runs 14 residues. Germline CDR1 and CDR2: ENHRY and SYGVKD. V gave up 6 bases and J gave up 10 bases, with 21 bases separating them. CDR3 sequence reads: CAIRIETGGSGAFF. DNA of the CDR3: TGTGCCATCAGAATTGAGACCGGGGGGAGTGGAGCTTTCTTT.

The chain links TRBV28 to TRBJ1-6; D possibly corresponds to TRBD1 (5 bases). Between the trimmed V and J ends, which lost 3 bases and 1 base, there was a span of 13 bases. CDR1 is MDHEN, CDR2 SYDVKM, per germline. The CDR3 is 17 amino acids. The CDR3 sequence is CASSLVGGASYNSPLHF. In DNA form, the CDR3 reads TGTGCCAGCAGTTTGGTGGGGGGTGCGTCCTATAATTCACCCCTCCACTTT. The full variable domain, completed using reference TRBV28 and TRBJ1-6, is DVKVTQSSRYLVKRTGEKVFLECVQDMDHENMFWYRQDPGLGLRLIYFSYDVKMKEKGDIPEGYSVSREKKERFSLILESASTNQTSMYLCASSLVGGASYNSPLHFGNGTRLTVT.

The chain recombines TRBV30 with TRBJ1-2; D remains ambiguous. V lost 5 bases and J lost 4, with 14 bases in between. In germline, CDR1 is GTSNPN, CDR2 SVGIG (reference sequence). The CDR3 spans 13 residues. The CDR3 DNA reads TGTGCCTGGGGGTCCAACCGGGGCTATGGCTACACCTTC. Amino acids: CAWGSNRGYGYTF.

The chain links TRBV15 to TRBJ1-1; D unresolved. Germline CDR1 and CDR2: LNHNV and YYDKDF (reference sequence). The CDR3 spans 12 residues. Trimming removed 6 bases from V and 11 bases from J, with 16 bases in between. The CDR3 DNA reads TGTGCCACCAGTCGAGAAAGAGAATCTGCTTTCTTT. This gives the protein CATSRERESAFF.

This chain links TRBV4-2 with TRBJ2-5; the D gene is possibly TRBD1 (6 bases). V lost 1 base and J lost 2, with 8 bases in between. CDR1 LGHNA and CDR2 YNFKEQ come from the germline V gene. This CDR3 is built from 14 residues. Here the CDR3 reads CASSQGGQQETQYF. CDR3 bases: TGTGCCAGCAGCCAAGGGGGGCAGCAAGAGACCCAGTACTTC.

This sequence joins TRBV6-5 and TRBJ1-1, with 8 nucleotides matching TRBD1. V gave up 5 bases and J gave up 6 bases; unmatched junction bases: 8. This CDR3 comprises 14 residues. Germline V gene lookup returns CDR1 MNHEY and CDR2 SVGAGI. The CDR3 here is CASSNTQGAAEAFF. The CDR3 nucleotides read TGTGCCAGCAGTAACACCCAGGGGGCCGCTGAAGCTTTCTTT.

V usage is TRBV29-1 and J usage is TRBJ2-3, with 12 bases fitting TRBD1. V shed 6 bases, J shed 4 bases, and the junction held 8 bases outside the gene matches. The CDR3 totals 15 residues. Germline V CDR1 and CDR2: SQVTM, ANQGSEA. The CDR3, as DNA: TGCAGCGTCGAGGCATGGGACAGGGGGCCAGATACGCAGTATTTT. Translation: CSVEAWDRGPDTQYF.

The V call is TRBV28, the J call TRBJ1-5, with 7 bases identical to TRBD1. The ends lost 2 bases at V and 5 bases at J; junction bases unmatched: 6. The germline V gene has CDR1 MDHEN and CDR2 SYDVKM. The CDR3 is 15 amino acids. CDR3 amino acids: CASSLGRGVHQPQHF. The CDR3 bases are TGTGCCAGCAGTTTAGGCAGGGGGGTACATCAGCCCCAGCATTTT.

The rearrangement joins TRBV19 to TRBJ1-2; TRBD1 matches at 7 bases. The V and J ends lost 2 bases and 3 bases, in that order; junction bases with no gene match: 0. Germline values: CDR1 LNHDA, CDR2 SQIVND (reference sequence). CDR3 length: 13 residues. Written as DNA, the CDR3 is TGTGCCAGTAGTATACAGGGGGACTATGGCTACACCTTC. Encoded protein: CASSIQGDYGYTF.

J is TRBJ1-1 and V is TRBV5-1; D might be TRBD1 (5 bases). The CDR3 consists of 14 residues. Germline CDR1 is SGHRS and CDR2 is YFSETQ. V lost 0 bases and J 5 bases, leaving 11 bases between the germline ends. As DNA, the CDR3 is TGCGCCAGCAGCTTGGCCGTGGGGGGAACTGAAGCTTTCTTT. It translates to CASSLAVGGTEAFF.

For this clone: Within the sample, other DNA sequences also encode this same CDR3. For the CDR3, the DNA is TGCAGCGTTTCGGGACAGGGCGAGGAGCAGTACTTC. Its protein product is CSVSGQGEEQYF. The chain employs TRBV29-1 and TRBJ2-7, with 9 positions matching TRBD1. The CDR3 is 12 residues long. Germline CDR1 and CDR2: SQVTM and ANQGSEA. Losses at the gene ends were 5 bases for V and 7 bases for J; bases not matched to a gene: 6.

This chain uses TRBV9 with TRBJ2-3; 7 nucleotides line up with TRBD2. CDR1 and CDR2 from the germline V gene are SGDLS and YYNGEE. The ends lost 0 bases at V and 2 bases at J; junction bases unmatched: 9. This CDR3 contains 17 residues. CDR3 DNA: TGTGCCAGCAGCGTAGCCGGTGGGGCGGGAGTCACAGATACGCAGTATTTT. Its protein product is CASSVAGGAGVTDTQYF.

This clone was counted a few times. The genes are TRBV2 and TRBJ1-1; no definite D call. This CDR3 has 13 amino acids. Germline values: CDR1 SNHLY, CDR2 FYNNEI. V lost 5 bases to trimming and J lost 0 bases, with 7 bases between them. The CDR3 protein is CASSRGLNTEAFF. CDR3 nucleotides: TGTGCCAGCAGTCGGGGTTTGAACACTGAAGCTTTCTTT.

V usage is TRBV21-1 and J usage is TRBJ2-1; TRBD2, as called in the table, went unchecked against the DNA. TRBV21-1 constitutes a pseudogene. The CDR3 has 16 amino acids. CDR3 bases: TGTGCCAGCCTACGGGCCACTGGGCGGGTCGGCAATGAGCAGTTCTTC. Translating gives CASLRATGRVGNEQFF.

V usage is TRBV6-5 and J usage is TRBJ2-5, with D maybe TRBD1 (6 bases). Trimming pared 6 bases from V and 1 base from J, leaving 9 bases between. The CDR3 length is 13 residues. From germline, CDR1 is MNHEY and CDR2 SVGAGI. This CDR3 is CASSNRAQETQYF. The CDR3 coding sequence is TGTGCCAGCAGCAACAGGGCCCAAGAGACCCAGTACTTC.

V usage is TRBV18 and J usage is TRBJ1-5; D not resolved. This CDR3 comprises 14 residues. Deletions cut 6 bases from V and 4 bases from J, with 13 bases between. CDR1 and CDR2 from the germline V gene are KGHSH and LQKENI. The CDR3 DNA reads as TGTGCCAGCTCGGTTCGGGTTTCTAATCAGCCCCAGCATTTT. Translation: CASSVRVSNQPQHF.

The chain is built from TRBV6-2 or TRBV6-3 and TRBJ2-5, with D perhaps TRBD1 (6 bases). The V gene lost 2 bases and the J gene lost 5 bases, with 9 bases spanning the gap. CDR3 length: 13 residues. The V gene's germline CDR1 is MNHEY and CDR2 SVGEGT. CDR3 sequence: CASSYGGWETQYF. The DNA of the CDR3 is TGTGCCAGCAGTTACGGGGGCTGGGAGACCCAGTACTTC.

This clone was detected only once. V is TRBV5-5 and J is TRBJ2-5, with 8 bases aligning to TRBD1. The germline CDR1 and CDR2 sequences are SGHKS and YYEKEE (reference sequence). The CDR3 totals 17 residues. V shed 4 bases, J shed 1 base, and the junction held 12 bases outside the gene matches. The DNA of the CDR3 is TGTGCCAGCAGCCAAAACCTCAGGGGGCCGGTCCAAGAGACCCAGTACTTC. This gives the protein CASSQNLRGPVQETQYF.

The chain links TRBV7-3 to TRBJ1-1; no clear D. The length of the CDR3 is 14 residues. The germline gives CDR1 SGHTA, CDR2 FQGTGA. Trimming took off 5 bases at V and 4 bases at J, with 14 bases between the two ends. The CDR3 bases are TGTGCCAGCAGCCCCACCATTGCCGGCACTGAAGCTTTCTTT. Translated: CASSPTIAGTEAFF.

The rearrangement uses TRBV4-1 and TRBJ1-2, with TRBD1 as a possible D gene (5 bases). This CDR3 has 17 residues. Germline CDR1 and CDR2: MGHRA and YSYEKL. V dropped 1 base and J dropped 8 bases, with 23 bases sitting between them. The CDR3 loop is CASSQVRTVREVGGYTF. In DNA, the CDR3 is TGCGCCAGCAGCCAAGTTCGGACGGTCAGGGAAGTGGGCGGCTACACCTTC.

The V call is TRBV19, the J call TRBJ1-5; D remains unclear. The CDR3 runs to 13 residues. CDR1 and CDR2 from the germline V gene are LNHDA and SQIVND (reference sequence). V was cut by 9 bases and J by 0 bases, with 9 bases left in between. The DNA for the CDR3 is TGTGCCAGCGGGGAGTATAGCAATCAGCCCCAGCATTTT. The encoded protein is CASGEYSNQPQHF.

The chain uses TRBV10-3 and TRBJ2-7; TRBD2 matches at 7 bases. Per the germline V gene, CDR1 is ENHRY and CDR2 is SYGVKD. The CDR3 contains 12 residues. V shed 4 bases and J 7 bases; nucleotides not matched to a gene: 4. The CDR3 region is CAISGGTIEQYF. CDR3 DNA: TGTGCCATCAGTGGCGGGACTATTGAGCAGTACTTC.